The 11 T cell receptor beta chains reported below all come from one sample, sequenced in a study of T cell repertoires in cytomegalovirus infection (dated by TCRdb to between 2019 and 2020). TCRdb names Illumina HiSeq 1500 as the instrument used. TCRdb reran the public reads through fastp at Q25 and MiXCR, keeping productive beta chains. Rows merge per CDR3 protein into single entries with the most common DNA and genes. Here the sample has around 300,000 distinct CDR3 sequences; about 20% occur a single time. About 20% of the sample comes from the top ten. This specimen's treatment or condition label, per the study, means: in vitro stimulation with specific CMV peptide epitopes to enrich CMV-specific T cells. Antigens of these TCRs are unknown. The sample consisted of cultured PBMCs, taken from culture after CMV antigen stimulation. These TCRs come from a human donor in good health (CMV status not recorded). Some clones in this sample may be carry-over from other donors' samples.

This sequence joins TRBV30 and TRBJ1-2, with TRBD1 matching 7 bases. Germline V gene data show CDR1 as GTSNPN and CDR2 as SVGIG (reference sequence). The CDR3 runs 13 residues. Trimming removed 2 bases from V and 6 bases from J; junction bases left unmatched: 6. The CDR3 loop reads CAWSPTGEDGYTF. The CDR3 nucleotides read TGTGCCTGGAGTCCTACAGGGGAGGATGGCTACACCTTC.

This clonotype was recorded at least ten times. This sequence joins TRBV12-3 or TRBV12-4 and TRBJ2-4, with 7 bases lining up with TRBD1. Trimming took 5 bases from V and 15 from J; bases not matched to a gene: 4. The CDR3 totals 10 residues. The CDR3 reads CASSMDRSYF. CDR3 in DNA: TGTGCCAGCAGTATGGACAGGTCGTACTTC.

This clonotype was counted at least ten times. The chain recombines TRBV7-2 with TRBJ1-5; 7 positions match TRBD1. CDR3 length: 15 amino acids. Germline V gene data show CDR1 as SGHTA and CDR2 as FQGNSA. The V segment lost 1 base and the J segment 4 bases; nucleotides outside the gene matches: 4. DNA of the CDR3: TGTGCCAGCAGCTTAGGGGGACAGCCTAATCAGCCCCAGCATTTT. This gives the protein CASSLGGQPNQPQHF.

This clonotype was detected many times. This chain joins TRBV7-2 and TRBJ2-1, with D unresolved. The length of the CDR3 is 13 residues. The V gene's germline CDR1 is SGHTA and CDR2 FQGNSA. The V gene lost 1 base and the J gene lost 7 bases, with 8 bases spanning the gap. The CDR3 DNA reads TGTGCCAGCAGCTTAGGTGGGCAGAATGAGCAGTTCTTC. It yields the protein CASSLGGQNEQFF.

This clonotype was recorded many times. CDR3 sequence (DNA): TGTGCCAGCAGTATAAGTCAGAATAATTCACCCCTCCACTTT. This sequence encodes CASSISQNNSPLHF. The chain recombines TRBV12-3 or TRBV12-4 with TRBJ1-6; D is uncertain. CDR3 length: 14 amino acids. Trimming took 5 bases from V and 5 from J, leaving 10 bases between them.

This clonotype was recorded at least ten times. The rearrangement links TRBV7-8 to TRBJ2-7, with 13 bases lining up with TRBD2. V trimming: 4 bases; J trimming: 4 bases; junction bases outside the gene matches: 7. The germline V gene encodes CDR1 SGHVS and CDR2 FQNEAQ. This CDR3 is 16 amino acids long. The CDR3 DNA is TGTGCCAGCAGCTGGGGACTAGCGGGAAGCGGGTACGAGCAGTACTTC. Its protein is CASSWGLAGSGYEQYF.

This clonotype turned up a few times. J is TRBJ1-2 and V is TRBV7-9, with unresolved D. This CDR3 is 12 amino acids long. V was pared by 8 bases and J by 0 bases, with 7 bases between. Germline values: CDR1 SEHNR, CDR2 FQNEAQ (reference sequence). CDR3 residues: CASGQTNYGYTF. In DNA form, the CDR3 reads TGTGCCAGCGGTCAGACTAACTATGGCTACACCTTC.

The chain uses TRBV2 and TRBJ2-7; the D gene is possibly TRBD2 (6 bases). Germline CDR1 is SNHLY and CDR2 is FYNNEI. The CDR3 has 13 residues. V was pared by 11 bases and J by 3 bases, with 17 bases between. CDR3 nucleotides: TGTGCCCTCCTGGGGGGAAGCCTCTACGAGCAGTACTTC. This gives the protein CALLGGSLYEQYF.

The chain is built from TRBV20-1 and TRBJ2-7; TRBD1 agrees at 9 bases. Germline values: CDR1 DFQATT, CDR2 SNEGSKA (reference sequence). V trimming: 3 bases; J trimming: 4 bases; junction bases outside the gene matches: 10. CDR3 length: 15 amino acids. CDR3 sequence reads: CSARALQGASYEQYF. CDR3 in DNA: TGCAGTGCTAGGGCCCTACAGGGGGCGAGTTACGAGCAGTACTTC.

The chain recombines TRBV27 with TRBJ1-2; 9 bases agree with TRBD1. CDR3 length: 16 residues. CDR1 and CDR2 (germline): MNHEY, SMNVEV (reference sequence). Germline trimming cut 6 bases from V and 5 bases from J; bases unmatched to any gene: 13. The CDR3 nucleotides are TGTGCCAGCAGCCCTTCCGGGACAGGGACTTTTTATGGCTACACCTTC. Translated, it gives CASSPSGTGTFYGYTF.

The V gene is TRBV20-1, the J gene TRBJ1-3; the D is unclear. CDR3 size: 14 residues. V was shortened by 0 bases and J by 0 bases, with 6 bases between the two germline ends. CDR1 DFQATT and CDR2 SNEGSKA come from the germline V gene (reference sequence). CDR3 sequence: CSARDSLSGNTIYF. CDR3 nucleotide sequence: TGCAGTGCTAGAGATTCCCTCTCTGGAAACACCATATATTTT.